This T cell receptor (beta chain) was sequenced in a study of regulatory T cells in long-lasting Graves disease. Study-wide context: It was over 5 years of antithyroid drugs, with positive TSH receptor antibodies, that meant persistent Graves' disease. The study, taken as a whole, reports: Relative to newly diagnosed Graves' patients, persistent ones had lower TCR diversity. Persistent disease samples used TRBV28, TRBJ1-2 and TRBJ2-5 preferentially.

Time point described: persistent/refractory GD, antithyroid drugs over 5 years with positive TRAb. TCR sequences were obtained from RNA taken from PBMCs. This clonotype was seen ten or more times. Its antigen remains unidentified. CDR3 length: 13 amino acids. Per germline, CDR1 SNHLY and CDR2 FYNNEI. Trimming shortened V by 8 bases and J by 1 base, and 12 bases separated the two germline ends. Assembly of TCR beta libraries relied on iRepertoire HTBI primers together with Arm-PCR of CDR3 regions. In the original analysis: Segment identification across samples yielded around 61 TRBV and about 14 TRBJ segments. MiXCR was run by TCRdb on the multiplex PCR reads, yielding one entry per CDR3 protein. The V and J calls, along with clone size, are taken from TCRdb and not from the paper's own processing. The table records roughly 400,000 distinct CDR3 sequences, over 20% of them present only once.

This clonotype was sampled from a female donor with Graves disease. The chain recombines TRBV2 with TRBJ2-7; no firm D call. This specimen was peripheral blood mononuclear cells (PBMCs), taken when the disease was refractory, from a patient treated with antithyroid drugs. Here the CDR3 reads CASAPEWSYEQYF. CDR3 nucleotide sequence: TGTGCCAGCGCCCCGGAGTGGTCCTACGAGCAGTACTTC.